A selection of T cell receptor beta chains follows, all from one sample in a study of T cells in Graves' hyperthyroidism and ophthalmopathy. In TCRdb, the multiplex PCR reads were re-called with MiXCR into one record per CDR3 protein. This sample has approximately 590,000 distinct CDR3 sequences, with around 46% found just once. The sample consisted of peripheral blood or thyroid tissue (not recorded which). These receptors all come from a woman between 18 and 30 years old with Graves' hyperthyroidism. Both conserved end residues are part of each CDR3. D genes are given only for firm matches. The size field is filled for only some rows; it gives once, few, many or a size class.

CDR3nt	CDR3aa	j_gene	abundance	v_gene	d_gene
TGTGCCAGCAGCAAGGGATACTACGAGCAGTACTTC	CASSKGYYEQYF	TRBJ2-7	-	TRBV7-9	-
TGTGCCAGGAGGAGGGTACCCTATGGCTACACCTTC	CARRRVPYGYTF	TRBJ1-2	many	TRBV2	-
TGCGCCAGCAGCTTGGACCTCTCCCCTGAATCTGGAAACACCATATATTTT	CASSLDLSPESGNTIYF	TRBJ1-3	-	TRBV5-1	-
TGTGCCACCAGTGGGGGACTAGCGGGAGAAGCAGATACGCAGTATTTT	CATSGGLAGEADTQYF	TRBJ2-3	-	TRBV24-1	TRBD2
TGTGCCAGTAGTTTTGAGGGGAGGATTTACCAGCCCCAGCATTTT	CASSFEGRIYQPQHF	TRBJ1-5	-	TRBV19	-
TGCAGTGCTAGGGCGGGAGGGCCCTCCACCGGGGGGTACGAGCAGTACTTC	CSARAGGPSTGGYEQYF	TRBJ2-7	-	TRBV20-1	TRBD2
TGTGCCATCCATGAAGTCAGGGGTAATGAAAAACTGTTTTTT	CAIHEVRGNEKLFF	TRBJ1-4	many	TRBV2	-
TGCGCCAGCAGCTTTTCCCTAGGGGGCGTCTACGAGCAGTACTTC	CASSFSLGGVYEQYF	TRBJ2-7	few	TRBV5-1	TRBD1
TGTGCCAGCACCACAGACAGGGGTCAAGAGACCCAGTACTTC	CASTTDRGQETQYF	TRBJ2-5	-	TRBV7-2	TRBD1
TGCGCCAGCGAGGAGGCTGATAATTCACCCCTCCACTTT	CASEEADNSPLHF	TRBJ1-6	-	TRBV10-2	-
TGCAGCGTTATAGAACATAGCAATCAGCCCCAGCATTTT	CSVIEHSNQPQHF	TRBJ1-5	few	TRBV29-1	-
TGTGCCAGCGGACGTTGGGGGACAGGGGACACCGGGGAGCTGTTTTTT	CASGRWGTGDTGELFF	TRBJ2-2	once	TRBV25-1	TRBD1
TGTGCCAGCAGCTCCACCCCGAGGACAGGGGAGACCCAGTACTTC	CASSSTPRTGETQYF	TRBJ2-5	-	TRBV7-2	TRBD1
TGTGCCAGCAGTTTGGGACAGGGATTTGAAGCTTTCTTT	CASSLGQGFEAFF	TRBJ1-1	few	TRBV10-3	TRBD1
TGCGCCAGCAGCCAAGAGGTCGGGGGAAATGGAGTAGGCTACACCTTC	CASSQEVGGNGVGYTF	TRBJ1-2	few	TRBV4-3	-
TGCAGTGCTAGAGATTGGGGAGAAGCTTTCTTT	CSARDWGEAFF	TRBJ1-1	-	TRBV20-1	-
TGTGCCAGCAGTTTAAGAGTGATCGTGGATGGCTACACCTTC	CASSLRVIVDGYTF	TRBJ1-2	-	TRBV12-3/TRBV12-4	-
TGCAGTGCCCGCCAGGGACAGGGGGCCGACGAGCAGTACTTC	CSARQGQGADEQYF	TRBJ2-7	few	TRBV20-1	TRBD1
TGTGCCAGCAGCCAAGAGTGGGGGAATCAGCCCCAGCATTTT	CASSQEWGNQPQHF	TRBJ1-5	-	TRBV7-2	-
TGTGCCAGCAGCCAGGGACCAGCGAACAATGAGCAGTTCTTC	CASSQGPANNEQFF	TRBJ2-1	-	TRBV7-9	-
TGTGCCAGCAGGGAAGAGGGGAGAGACCCCTACGAGCAGTACTTC	CASREEGRDPYEQYF	TRBJ2-7	-	TRBV10-3	-
TGTGCCAGCAGCCAGGACGGGAGGTCGGAGACCCAGTACTTC	CASSQDGRSETQYF	TRBJ2-5	-	TRBV7-6	TRBD2
TGTGCCAGCAGCGTCGGACTAGCGGGAGGTTACGAGCATTTT	CASSVGLAGGYEHF	TRBJ1-5	-	TRBV7-8	-
TGTGCCAGCAGTGGCCGGGGCGATGAAGCTTTCTTT	CASSGRGDEAFF	TRBJ1-1	many	TRBV25-1	-
TGTGCCAGCAGTTTAACAGCTACCAATCAGCCCCAGCATTTT	CASSLTATNQPQHF	TRBJ1-5	few	TRBV25-1	-
TGTGCCACTGGGGACGGATACGAGCAGTACTTC	CATGDGYEQYF	TRBJ2-7	many	TRBV15	-
TGTGCCACCGGCCCCTCGTCACGAAGGGTCACCGGGGAGCTGTTTTTT	CATGPSSRRVTGELFF	TRBJ2-2	-	TRBV15	-
TGCGCCAGCACGTGGACAGGGGCAACTTCACCCCTCCACTTT	CASTWTGATSPLHF	TRBJ1-6	-	TRBV10-2	TRBD1
TGCAGCGTCCGACAGGAACCTCAGCCCCAGCATTTT	CSVRQEPQPQHF	TRBJ1-5	-	TRBV29-1	-
TGCGCCAGCAGCCAAGCAGGGAGAGGTAACTATGGCTACACCTTC	CASSQAGRGNYGYTF	TRBJ1-2	-	TRBV7-2	-
TGTGCCAGCACCCTGGACGCCAGAGCTTCACCCCTCCACTTT	CASTLDARASPLHF	TRBJ1-6	many	TRBV2	-
TGCGCCAGCAGCGCGGGCCCGGGGGTATCACCCCTCCACTTT	CASSAGPGVSPLHF	TRBJ1-6	-	TRBV5-1	-
TGTGCCAGCAGGGGGAGGACAGATACGCAGTATTTT	CASRGRTDTQYF	TRBJ2-3	-	TRBV7-6	-
TGTGCTAGTGGTACCGGGTACATGAACACTGAAGCTTTCTTT	CASGTGYMNTEAFF	TRBJ1-1	-	TRBV11-1	-
TGTGCCATCAGTGGGGGCCATGAAAAACTGTTTTTT	CAISGGHEKLFF	TRBJ1-4	-	TRBV10-3	-
TGTGCCAGCAGTGACAGGGGGCTGGGAAACACCATATATTTT	CASSDRGLGNTIYF	TRBJ1-3	-	TRBV2	TRBD1
TGTGCCAGCAGCTTCGGGCCCGGCGACTATGGCTACACCTTC	CASSFGPGDYGYTF	TRBJ1-2	many	TRBV7-3	-
TGTGCCACCAGTGACCCCTCGGGACTCTATGGCTACACCTTC	CATSDPSGLYGYTF	TRBJ1-2	many	TRBV24-1	-
TGTGCCAGTAGTATATATCGATCGACAGGTTCAGACTATGGCTACACCTTC	CASSIYRSTGSDYGYTF	TRBJ1-2	-	TRBV19	-
TGTGCCAGCAGCCACGCCTGGGACAGGGATACGAACACTGAAGCTTTCTTT	CASSHAWDRDTNTEAFF	TRBJ1-1	-	TRBV7-2	TRBD1
TGTGCCAGCAGCCCCAGCATGAACACTGAAGCTTTCTTT	CASSPSMNTEAFF	TRBJ1-1	-	TRBV11-2	-
TGTGCCAGCAGCCAAGACGGGGTCGCAGGGGAGACCCAGTACTTC	CASSQDGVAGETQYF	TRBJ2-5	-	TRBV14	-